The entry below describes one TCR beta chain. As yet, its antigen is unknown. The germline V gene has CDR1 MGHDK and CDR2 SYGVNS. The CDR3 is made up of 15 amino acids. Trimming took 3 bases from V and 1 from J, leaving 12 bases between them. The data were taken from a study of beta chain features in type 1 diabetes. Notes on the study in general: Shorter TCRB CDR3s, moderately but significantly so, were found in Type 1 diabetes patients in all four CD4+ subsets. Cells expressing TCR highly could be over-represented by cDNA sequencing.

Expressed TCRB transcripts were sequenced because the entire RNA isolate underwent reverse transcription. Clones were read by immunoSEQ multiplex PCR, and TCRdb kept only the in-frame ones, dropping some. The repertoire holds roughly 700,000 clones, with roughly 13% as singletons. This receptor was obtained from a man aged 18 to 29 with type 1 diabetes. The chain recombines TRBV25-1 with TRBJ1-1; D gene ambiguous. Material for sequencing was naive CD4+ T cells from blood. The CDR3 DNA reads TGTGCCAGCAGTGATGGGAGGGTTGGGAACACTGAAGCTTTCTTT. Protein product: CASSDGRVGNTEAFF.